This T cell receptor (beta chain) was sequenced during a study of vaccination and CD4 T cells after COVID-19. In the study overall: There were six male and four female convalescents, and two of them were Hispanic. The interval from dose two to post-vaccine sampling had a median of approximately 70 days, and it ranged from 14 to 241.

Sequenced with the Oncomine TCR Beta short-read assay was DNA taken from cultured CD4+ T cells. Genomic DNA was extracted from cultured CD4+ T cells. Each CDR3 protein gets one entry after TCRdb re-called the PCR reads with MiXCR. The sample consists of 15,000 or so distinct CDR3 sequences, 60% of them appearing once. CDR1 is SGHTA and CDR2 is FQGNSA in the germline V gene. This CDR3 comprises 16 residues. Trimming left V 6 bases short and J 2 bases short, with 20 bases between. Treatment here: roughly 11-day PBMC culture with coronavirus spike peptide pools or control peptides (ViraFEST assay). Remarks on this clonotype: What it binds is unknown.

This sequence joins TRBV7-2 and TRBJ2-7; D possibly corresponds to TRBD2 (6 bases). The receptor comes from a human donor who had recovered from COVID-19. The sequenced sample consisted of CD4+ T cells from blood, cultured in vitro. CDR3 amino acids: CASSPLGGRWPYEQYF. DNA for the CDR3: TGTGCCAGCAGTCCCCTTGGGGGGAGGTGGCCCTACGAGCAGTACTTC. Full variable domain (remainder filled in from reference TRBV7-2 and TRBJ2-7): GAGVSQSPSNKVTEKGKDVELRCDPISGHTALYWYRQSLGQGLEFLIYFQGNSAPDKSGLPSDRFSAERTGGSVSTLTIQRTQQEDSAVYLCASSPLGGRWPYEQYFGPGTRLTVT.